The present TCR beta chain was sequenced within a study of cytomegalovirus exposure and HLA in healthy donors. V was clipped by 0 bases and J by 6 bases, with 15 bases between them. The CDR3 is made up of 16 amino acids. Per germline, CDR1 MGHRA and CDR2 YSYEKL. PCR used 60 Vbeta primers and 13 Jbeta primers. Profiled with immunoSEQ multiplex PCR; TCRdb holds only in-frame clones, not every one. The table records about 130,000 clones, 65% to 75% of them present only once. The origin of this receptor is a man between 40 and 49 years old in good health and CMV-seropositive. V and J are TRBV4-1 and TRBJ1-5; weak D call: TRBD1 (6 bases). Sequencing was performed on PBMCs. The CDR3 bases are TGCGCCAGCAGCCAAGAAGAGACAGGAGCACTTCAGCCCCAGCATTTT. Protein: CASSQEETGALQPQHF.